The 9 T cell receptor beta chains below were found in one sample sequenced in a study of blood T cell repertoires in COVID-19. TCRdb's table, derived via immunoSEQ multiplex PCR, lists solely in-frame clones and lacks some. The sample lists fewer than 120,000 clones, around 89% occurring once. Sequencing was done on a sample of peripheral blood. The source of these receptors is a woman between 45 and 60 years old with acute or convalescent COVID-19.

The chain links TRBV21-1 to TRBJ2-5; TRBD1 is the table's D call, not checked against the DNA. TRBV21-1 is given as a pseudogene. The CDR3 covers 16 residues. CDR3 in DNA: TGTGCCAGCAGCCTCCGACCCGGGACACTCCAAGAGACCCAGTACTTC. This sequence encodes CASSLRPGTLQETQYF.

The chain links TRBV9 to TRBJ2-1, with 10 bases fitting TRBD2. With V trimmed by 0 bases and J by 4 bases, 4 bases remained unmatched. Per germline, CDR1 SGDLS and CDR2 YYNGEE. CDR3 length equals 16 residues. CDR3 sequence: CASSVGQREGYNEQFF. CDR3 in DNA: TGTGCCAGCAGCGTAGGCCAGCGGGAGGGTTACAATGAGCAGTTCTTC.

V and J are TRBV11-1 and TRBJ2-7, with D perhaps TRBD1 (6 bases). The CDR3 totals 13 residues. The germline V gene has CDR1 SGHAT and CDR2 FQDESV (reference sequence). V was trimmed by 3 bases and J by 0 bases, leaving 6 bases between them. DNA for the CDR3: TGTGCCAGCAGCTTGGGGGCCTCCTACGAGCAGTACTTC. Translating gives CASSLGASYEQYF.

This clone turned up a few times. The gene calls are TRBV28 and TRBJ1-5; D gene ambiguous. The CDR3 length is 12 residues. Trimming stripped 5 bases from V and 4 bases from J, with 6 bases between. Germline assignment: CDR1 MDHEN and CDR2 SYDVKM. CDR3 sequence reads: CASSPGNQPQHF. Here the CDR3 DNA reads TGTGCCAGCAGTCCGGGGAATCAGCCCCAGCATTTT.

This chain connects TRBV3-1 (or the pseudogene TRBV3-2) to TRBJ2-7; D unclear. Trimming took 1 base from V and 6 from J, leaving 7 bases between them. This CDR3 spans 12 amino acids. Looked up from germline, CDR1 is LGHDT and CDR2 is YNNKEL (reference sequence). Here the CDR3 DNA reads TGTGCCAGCAGCCAAGGTTCCCTCGAGCAGTACTTC. Its protein is CASSQGSLEQYF.

The chain recombines TRBV24-1 with TRBJ2-1; D is undetermined. The CDR3 has 12 amino acids. Germline V gene sequence: CDR1 KGHDR, CDR2 SFDVKD. CDR3 sequence (DNA): TGTGGGCCTCCACATGCCGTGCATGAGCAGTTCTTC. Its translation: CGPPHAVHEQFF.

The V gene is TRBV6-6, the J gene TRBJ1-3; maybe TRBD1 (6 bases). Germline V gives CDR1 MNHNY, CDR2 SVGAGI (reference sequence). This CDR3 region has 15 residues. V lost 5 bases, J lost 0 bases, and 11 bases lay in between. In DNA form, the CDR3 reads TGTGCCAGCAGTGACAGGCCCGACTCTGGAAACACCATATATTTT. Protein sequence: CASSDRPDSGNTIYF.

The rearrangement joins TRBV28 to TRBJ2-1, with 12 bases that match TRBD2. This CDR3 is 15 amino acids long. Per the germline V gene, CDR1 is MDHEN and CDR2 is SYDVKM. V dropped 2 bases and J dropped 6; count of bases not matched to a gene: 2. The CDR3 region is CASSLVTSGGNEQFF. For the CDR3, the DNA is TGTGCCAGCAGTTTAGTGACTAGCGGGGGCAATGAGCAGTTCTTC.

This clone was counted once. The V gene is TRBV28, the J gene TRBJ1-5, with a weak D call TRBD1 (5 bases). With 7 bases removed from V and 4 bases from J, the gap between germline ends came to 14 bases. This CDR3 has 14 amino acids. Germline CDR1 and CDR2: MDHEN and SYDVKM. The CDR3 spells CASNSVGGNQPQHF. The DNA for the CDR3 is TGTGCCAGCAATTCTGTCGGGGGAAATCAGCCCCAGCATTTT.